Listed below are T cell receptor beta chains from one sample, sequenced in a study of shared clonotypes between healthy human individuals. Profiling relied on immunoSEQ multiplex PCR, and the TCRdb table lists in-frame clones only, not all of them. This sample yields nearly 1 million clones, of which about 80% are seen a single time; roughly 1.5% belongs to the top ten. The sequencing sample was made of memory CD4+ T cells sorted from blood. These receptor sequences come from a man aged 18 to 30 in good health. The conserved cysteine and the conserved F or W are not part of the CDR3 here. Each record gives: V gene, clone size, J gene, CDR3 protein. Expanded clones get a size class; other rows say once, few or many, or leave the size out.

V: TRBV11-3; size: .; J: TRBJ2-5; CDR3: ASSLGLSSGQETQY
V: TRBV28; size: .; J: TRBJ2-7; CDR3: ASRPPGVWEQY
V: TRBV5-4; size: .; J: TRBJ2-1; CDR3: ASSPPLGGQF
V: TRBV2; size: .; J: TRBJ1-1; CDR3: ASSDRVEAF
V: TRBV2; size: once; J: TRBJ2-1; CDR3: ASRPPGQGSYNEQF
V: TRBV6-1; size: .; J: TRBJ1-1; CDR3: ASSERGNTEAF
V: TRBV7-9; size: .; J: TRBJ1-2; CDR3: ASRRTDTGPMGYT
V: TRBV7-6; size: .; J: TRBJ2-7; CDR3: ASSHGQGDYEQY
V: TRBV6-1; size: .; J: TRBJ1-2; CDR3: ASSEWGRGDYGYT
V: TRBV6-5; size: once; J: TRBJ2-1; CDR3: ASSLRGAGYNEQF
V: TRBV18; size: .; J: TRBJ2-3; CDR3: ASSPPGQSTGGRDTQY
V: TRBV7-9; size: .; J: TRBJ2-4; CDR3: ASSSGLRQVDIQY
V: TRBV2; size: .; J: TRBJ2-1; CDR3: ASRNRGNEQF
V: TRBV2; size: few; J: TRBJ1-6; CDR3: ASTPQGAGSPLH
V: TRBV5-8; size: once; J: TRBJ2-1; CDR3: ASSLLAVRLDNEQF
V: TRBV10-3; size: few; J: TRBJ1-1; CDR3: AISDQRVNTEAF
V: TRBV6-5; size: .; J: TRBJ1-1; CDR3: ASSTKGQRNTEAF
V: TRBV7-2; size: .; J: TRBJ2-5; CDR3: ASSQWGTGGGETQY
V: TRBV5-1; size: .; J: TRBJ2-5; CDR3: ASSLEGSAGETQY
V: TRBV30; size: .; J: TRBJ1-2; CDR3: AWSVGSSNYGYT
V: TRBV30; size: .; J: TRBJ1-3; CDR3: AWRQGNTIY
V: TRBV5-1; size: .; J: TRBJ1-1; CDR3: ASSLVAENTEAF
V: TRBV6-1; size: few; J: TRBJ1-6; CDR3: ASSRGAGNSPLH
V: TRBV9; size: .; J: TRBJ2-7; CDR3: ASSVEAVPEYEQY
V: TRBV5-4; size: .; J: TRBJ2-1; CDR3: ASSHGTSGTYNEQF
V: TRBV10-3; size: many; J: TRBJ2-5; CDR3: AISDGLQETQY
V: TRBV7-8; size: .; J: TRBJ2-7; CDR3: ASSLPSGREQY
V: TRBV30; size: once; J: .; CDR3: ASLSSYEQY
V: TRBV5-1; size: .; J: TRBJ2-7; CDR3: ASSFRQGATEQY
V: TRBV18; size: .; J: TRBJ1-2; CDR3: ASSQGQGAFYGYT
V: TRBV19; size: .; J: TRBJ2-7; CDR3: ASSMPGQGYEQY
V: TRBV5-1; size: .; J: TRBJ1-4; CDR3: ASNLGGTNDNEKLF
V: TRBV2; size: many; J: TRBJ2-1; CDR3: ASSDGLSEGEQF
V: TRBV11-2; size: .; J: TRBJ1-2; CDR3: ASSSGNGHFNYGYT
V: TRBV5-1; size: .; J: TRBJ2-1; CDR3: ASSLVASGPYNEQF
V: TRBV4-1; size: once; J: TRBJ2-3; CDR3: AITGPSTDTQY
V: TRBV6-1; size: few; J: TRBJ2-5; CDR3: ASSSQDPGAQY
V: TRBV27; size: many; J: TRBJ1-2; CDR3: ASSRQGTYGYT
V: TRBV6-6; size: .; J: TRBJ2-5; CDR3: ASSTPRGLKETQY
V: TRBV27; size: .; J: TRBJ1-6; CDR3: ASSFLTDNSPLH